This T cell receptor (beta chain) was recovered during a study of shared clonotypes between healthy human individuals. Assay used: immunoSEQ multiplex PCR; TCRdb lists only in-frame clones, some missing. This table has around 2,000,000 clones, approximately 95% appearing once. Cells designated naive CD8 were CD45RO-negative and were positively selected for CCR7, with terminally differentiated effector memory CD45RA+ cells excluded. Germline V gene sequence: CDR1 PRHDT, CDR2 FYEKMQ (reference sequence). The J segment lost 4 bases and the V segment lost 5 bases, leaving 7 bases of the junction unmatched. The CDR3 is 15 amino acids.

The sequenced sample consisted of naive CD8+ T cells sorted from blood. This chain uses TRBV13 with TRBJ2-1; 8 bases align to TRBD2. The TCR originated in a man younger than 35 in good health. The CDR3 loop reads CASSPASGGYNEQFF. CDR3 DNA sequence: TGTGCCAGCAGCCCAGCAAGCGGGGGTTACAATGAGCAGTTCTTC.